This entry describes one TCR beta chain. Its specificity is unknown. This record belongs to a study of cytomegalovirus exposure and HLA in healthy donors. Study results and caveats: Some TCR beta chains (164 of them) were listed as cytomegalovirus-associated.

The PCR was carried out with 60 Vbeta primers and 13 Jbeta primers. Produced via immunoSEQ multiplex PCR; TCRdb's table is partial and in-frame only. Among 90,000 to 95,000 clones listed, around 76% were seen once. Trimming took off 5 bases at V and 6 bases at J, with 11 bases between the two ends. This CDR3 contains 13 residues. CDR1 MNHEY and CDR2 SVGAGI come from the germline V gene. The sample taken for sequencing was PBMCs. The chain recombines TRBV6-5 with TRBJ1-5, with a possible D match to TRBD1 (5 bases). The receptor's source is a man under 40 in good health and CMV-seronegative. This chain's CDR3 is CASSVGVAQPQHF. The CDR3 nucleotides read TGTGCCAGCAGTGTAGGGGTGGCTCAGCCCCAGCATTTT.